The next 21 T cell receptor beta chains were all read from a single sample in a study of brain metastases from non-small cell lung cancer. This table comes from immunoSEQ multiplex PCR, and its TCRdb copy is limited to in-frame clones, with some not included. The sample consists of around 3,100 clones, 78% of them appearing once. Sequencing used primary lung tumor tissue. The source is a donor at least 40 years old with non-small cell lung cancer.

The DNA of the CDR3 is TGTGCCAGCAGCCCCGACGGGGGGCATGGCTACACCTTC. This sequence encodes CASSPDGGHGYTF. The chain employs TRBV7-3 and TRBJ1-2; perhaps TRBD1 as D (6 bases). The length of the CDR3 is 13 residues. The ends were cut back, 5 bases at V and 6 bases at J, with 13 bases in the middle. The germline V gene encodes CDR1 SGHTA and CDR2 FQGTGA.

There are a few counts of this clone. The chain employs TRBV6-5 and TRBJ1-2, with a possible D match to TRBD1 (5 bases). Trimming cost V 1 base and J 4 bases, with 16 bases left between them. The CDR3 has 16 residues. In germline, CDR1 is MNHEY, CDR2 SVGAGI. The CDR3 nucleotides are TGTGCCAGCAGTTACTTGGGACTCAAGGACGGCTATGGCTACACCTTC. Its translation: CASSYLGLKDGYGYTF.

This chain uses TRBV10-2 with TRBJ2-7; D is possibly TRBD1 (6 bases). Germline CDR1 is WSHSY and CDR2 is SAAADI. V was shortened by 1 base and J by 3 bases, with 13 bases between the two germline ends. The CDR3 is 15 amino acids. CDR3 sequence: CASSELGTTGYEQYF. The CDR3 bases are TGCGCCAGCAGTGAGTTAGGGACGACAGGCTACGAGCAGTACTTC.

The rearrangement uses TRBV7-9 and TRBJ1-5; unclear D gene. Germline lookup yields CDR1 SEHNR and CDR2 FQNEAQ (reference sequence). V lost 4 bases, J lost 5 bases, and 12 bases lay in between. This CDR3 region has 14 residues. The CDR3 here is CASSSRGPDQPQHF. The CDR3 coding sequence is TGTGCCAGCAGCTCCCGCGGCCCAGATCAGCCCCAGCATTTT.

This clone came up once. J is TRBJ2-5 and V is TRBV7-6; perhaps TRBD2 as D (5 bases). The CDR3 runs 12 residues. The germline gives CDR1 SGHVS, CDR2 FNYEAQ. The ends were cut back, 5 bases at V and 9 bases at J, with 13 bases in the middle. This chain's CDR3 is CASSQKPGSQYF. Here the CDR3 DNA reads TGTGCCAGCAGCCAGAAACCGGGGTCCCAGTACTTC. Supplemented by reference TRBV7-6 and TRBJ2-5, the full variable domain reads GAGVSQSPRYKVTKRGQDVALRCDPISGHVSLYWYRQALGQGPEFLTYFNYEAQQDKSGLPNDRFSAERPEGSISTLTIQRTEQRDSAMYRCASSQKPGSQYFGPGTRLLVL.

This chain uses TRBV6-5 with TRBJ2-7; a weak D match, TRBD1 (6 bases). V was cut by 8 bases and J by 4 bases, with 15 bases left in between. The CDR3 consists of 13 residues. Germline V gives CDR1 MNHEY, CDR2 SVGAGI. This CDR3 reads CASARIRGYEQYF. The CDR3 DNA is TGTGCCAGCGCAAGAATCAGGGGATACGAGCAGTACTTC.

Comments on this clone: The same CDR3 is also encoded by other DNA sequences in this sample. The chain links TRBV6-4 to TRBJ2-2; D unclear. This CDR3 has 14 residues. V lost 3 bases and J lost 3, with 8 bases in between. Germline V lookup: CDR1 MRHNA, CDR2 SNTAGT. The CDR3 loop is CASSDGSYTGELFF. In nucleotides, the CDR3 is TGTGCCAGCAGTGATGGCAGTTACACCGGGGAGCTGTTTTTT.

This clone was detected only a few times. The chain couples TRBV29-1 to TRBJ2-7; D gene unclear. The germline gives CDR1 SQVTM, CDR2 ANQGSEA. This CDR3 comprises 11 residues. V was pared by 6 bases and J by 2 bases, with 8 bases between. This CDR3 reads CSVQMAYEQYF. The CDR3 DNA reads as TGCAGCGTCCAAATGGCCTACGAGCAGTACTTC.

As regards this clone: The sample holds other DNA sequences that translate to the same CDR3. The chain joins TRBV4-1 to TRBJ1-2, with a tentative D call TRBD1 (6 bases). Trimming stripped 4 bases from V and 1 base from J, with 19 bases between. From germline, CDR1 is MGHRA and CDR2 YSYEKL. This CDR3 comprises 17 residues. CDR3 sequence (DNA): TGCGCCAGCAGCCCCCTCGGGTCGGGGGGCTTTAACTATGGCTACACCTTC. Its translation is CASSPLGSGGFNYGYTF.

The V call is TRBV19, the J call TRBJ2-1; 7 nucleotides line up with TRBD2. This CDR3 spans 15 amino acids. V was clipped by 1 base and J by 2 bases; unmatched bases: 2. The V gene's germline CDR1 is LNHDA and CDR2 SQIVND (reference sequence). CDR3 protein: CASSIGGGPYNEQFF. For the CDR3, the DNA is TGTGCCAGTAGTATAGGGGGGGGACCCTACAATGAGCAGTTCTTC.

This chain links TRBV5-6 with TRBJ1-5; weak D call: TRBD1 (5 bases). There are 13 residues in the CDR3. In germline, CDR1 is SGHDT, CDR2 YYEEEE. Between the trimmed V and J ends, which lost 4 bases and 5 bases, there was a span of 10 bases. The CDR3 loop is CASSSDRDQPQHF. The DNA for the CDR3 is TGTGCCAGCAGCAGCGACAGAGATCAGCCCCAGCATTTT.

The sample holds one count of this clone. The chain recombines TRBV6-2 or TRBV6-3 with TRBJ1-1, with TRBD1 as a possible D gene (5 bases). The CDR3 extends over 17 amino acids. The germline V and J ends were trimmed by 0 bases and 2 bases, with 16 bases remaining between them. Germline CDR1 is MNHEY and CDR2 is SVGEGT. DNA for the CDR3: TGTGCCAGCAGTTACTCCTGGGACCTCAAAGTAAACACTGAAGCTTTCTTT. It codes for CASSYSWDLKVNTEAFF.

The DNA for the CDR3 is TGTGCCAGCAGTTACGGGACTACCACAGATACGCAGTATTTT. Amino acid sequence: CASSYGTTTDTQYF. The chain carries TRBV6-2 or TRBV6-3 and TRBJ2-3; 7 bases agree with TRBD2. Germline V gene sequence: CDR1 MNHEY, CDR2 SVGEGT. V lost 2 bases, J lost 2 bases, and 1 base stayed unmatched. The CDR3 loop spans 14 amino acids.

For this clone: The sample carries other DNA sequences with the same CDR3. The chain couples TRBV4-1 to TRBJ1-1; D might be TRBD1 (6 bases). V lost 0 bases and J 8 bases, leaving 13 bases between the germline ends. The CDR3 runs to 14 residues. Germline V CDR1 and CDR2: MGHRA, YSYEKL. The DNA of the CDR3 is TGCGCCAGCAGCCAAGACCTAACAGGGATCGAAGCTTTCTTT. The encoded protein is CASSQDLTGIEAFF.

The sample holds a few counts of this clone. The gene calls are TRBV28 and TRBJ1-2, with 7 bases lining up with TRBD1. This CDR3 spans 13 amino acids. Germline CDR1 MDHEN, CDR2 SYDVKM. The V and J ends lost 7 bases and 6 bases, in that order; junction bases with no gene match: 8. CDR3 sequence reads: CASKTTGFNGYTF. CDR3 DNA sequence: TGTGCCAGCAAGACGACAGGGTTTAATGGCTACACCTTC.

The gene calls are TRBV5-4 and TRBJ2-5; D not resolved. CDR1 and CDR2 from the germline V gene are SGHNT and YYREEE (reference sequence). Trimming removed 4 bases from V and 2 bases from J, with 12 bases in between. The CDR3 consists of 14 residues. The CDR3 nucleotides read TGTGCCAGCAGCCCTACGGTATATCAAGAGACCCAGTACTTC. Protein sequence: CASSPTVYQETQYF. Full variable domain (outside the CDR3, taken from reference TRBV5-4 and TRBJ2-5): ETGVTQSPTHLIKTRGQQVTLRCSSQSGHNTVSWYQQALGQGPQFIFQYYREEENGRGNFPPRFSGLQFPNYSSELNVNALELDDSALYLCASSPTVYQETQYFGPGTRLLVL.

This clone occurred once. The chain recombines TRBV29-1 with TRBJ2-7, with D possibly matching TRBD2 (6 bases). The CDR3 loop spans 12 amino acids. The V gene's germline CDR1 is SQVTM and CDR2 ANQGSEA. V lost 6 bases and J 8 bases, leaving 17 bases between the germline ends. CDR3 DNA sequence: TGCAGCGTCGGCGGGGAGTATGGTAAGCAGTACTTC. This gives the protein CSVGGEYGKQYF.

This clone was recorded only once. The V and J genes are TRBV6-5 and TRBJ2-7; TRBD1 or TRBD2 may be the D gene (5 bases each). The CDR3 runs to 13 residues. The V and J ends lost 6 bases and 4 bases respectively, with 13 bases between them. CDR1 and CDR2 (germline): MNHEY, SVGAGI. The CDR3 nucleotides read TGTGCCAGCAGAGTGGGGGTCGGGTACGAGCAGTACTTC. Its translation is CASRVGVGYEQYF.

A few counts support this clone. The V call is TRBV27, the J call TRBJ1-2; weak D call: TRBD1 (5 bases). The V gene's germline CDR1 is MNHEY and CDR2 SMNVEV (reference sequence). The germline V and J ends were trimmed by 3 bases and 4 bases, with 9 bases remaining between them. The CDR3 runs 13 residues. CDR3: CASSLAGRYGYTF. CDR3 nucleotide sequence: TGTGCCAGCAGTTTGGCGGGGCGCTATGGCTACACCTTC.

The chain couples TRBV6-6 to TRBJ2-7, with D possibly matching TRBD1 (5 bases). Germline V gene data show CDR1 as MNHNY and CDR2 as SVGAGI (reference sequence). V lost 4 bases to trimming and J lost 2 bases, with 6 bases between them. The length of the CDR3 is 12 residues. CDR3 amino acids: CASSLGAYEQYF. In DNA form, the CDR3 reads TGTGCCAGCAGTTTAGGGGCCTACGAGCAGTACTTC.

The CDR3 loop is CATSRGGGDNEQFF. CDR3 in DNA: TGTGCCACCAGCAGAGGCGGGGGGGACAATGAGCAGTTCTTC. The chain uses TRBV15 and TRBJ2-1; 9 positions match TRBD2. Germline V CDR1 and CDR2: LNHNV, YYDKDF (reference sequence). The V gene end was trimmed by 1 base and the J gene end by 5 bases; junction bases not matched to a gene: 0. The CDR3 sequence is 14 residues long.